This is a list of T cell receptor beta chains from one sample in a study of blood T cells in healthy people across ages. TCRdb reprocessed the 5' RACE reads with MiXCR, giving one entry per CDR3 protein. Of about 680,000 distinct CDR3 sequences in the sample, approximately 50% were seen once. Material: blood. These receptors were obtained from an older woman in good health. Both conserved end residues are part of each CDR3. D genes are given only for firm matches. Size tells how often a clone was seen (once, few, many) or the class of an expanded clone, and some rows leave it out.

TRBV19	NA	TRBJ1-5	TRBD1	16	CASSSQQGATNQPQHF	TGTGCCAGTAGTAGTCAACAGGGGGCCACCAATCAGCCCCAGCATTTT
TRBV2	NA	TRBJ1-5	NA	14	CASGGRGQYQPQHF	TGTGCCAGCGGAGGAAGGGGCCAATATCAGCCCCAGCATTTT
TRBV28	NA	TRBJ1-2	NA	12	CAGAGGVGSGTF	NA
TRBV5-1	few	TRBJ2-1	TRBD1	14	CASSSAGTGDEQFF	TGCGCCAGCAGCTCCGCCGGGACAGGGGACGAGCAGTTCTTC
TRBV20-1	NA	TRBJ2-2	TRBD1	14	CSASRDSTTGELFF	TGCAGTGCTAGTCGGGACAGCACGACCGGGGAGCTGTTTTTT
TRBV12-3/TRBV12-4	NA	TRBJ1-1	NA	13	CASSAGRNTEAFF	TGTGCCAGCAGCGCAGGGCGGAACACTGAAGCTTTCTTT
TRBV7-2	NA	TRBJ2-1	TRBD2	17	CASSLASSGFSYNEQFF	TGTGCCAGCAGCTTAGCGTCTAGCGGGTTTTCCTACAATGAGCAGTTCTTC
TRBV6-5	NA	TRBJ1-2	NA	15	CASRKDRPKNYGYTF	TGTGCCAGCAGGAAGGACAGACCGAAAAACTATGGCTACACCTTC
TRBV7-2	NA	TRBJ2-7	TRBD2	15	CASSLVSGLSYEQYF	TGTGCCAGCAGCTTAGTTAGCGGGCTGTCCTACGAGCAGTACTTC
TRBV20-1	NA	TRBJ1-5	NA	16	CSARDLGTEFNQPQHF	TGCAGTGCTAGAGATCTAGGGACGGAGTTCAATCAGCCCCAGCATTTT
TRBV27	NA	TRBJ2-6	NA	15	CASSSLRTGTNVLTF	TGTGCCAGCAGTTCCCTTCGGACTGGGACCAACGTCCTGACTTTC
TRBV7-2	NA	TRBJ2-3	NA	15	CASSLGQVGTDTQYF	TGTGCCAGCAGCTTAGGGCAGGTGGGCACAGATACGCAGTATTTT
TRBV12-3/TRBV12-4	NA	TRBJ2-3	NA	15	CASSPHRASTDTQYF	TGTGCCAGCAGTCCCCACAGAGCTAGCACAGATACGCAGTATTTT
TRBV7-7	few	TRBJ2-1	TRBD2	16	CASSLDSGSSYNEQFF	TGTGCTAGCAGCTTAGATAGCGGGAGCTCCTACAATGAGCAGTTCTTC
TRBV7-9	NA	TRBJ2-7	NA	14	CASSPPLVINEQYF	TGTGCCAGCAGCCCCCCACTAGTGATCAATGAGCAGTACTTC
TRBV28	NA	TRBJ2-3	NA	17	CASSLWGQGEEADTQYF	TGTGCCAGCAGTTTATGGGGCCAGGGGGAGGAAGCAGATACGCAGTATTTT
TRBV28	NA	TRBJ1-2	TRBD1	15	CASSGGDSQNYGYTF	TGTGCCAGCAGTGGGGGGGACAGCCAGAACTATGGCTACACCTTC
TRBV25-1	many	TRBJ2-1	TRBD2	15	CASSDPSGDPNEQFF	TGTGCCAGCAGTGATCCTAGCGGGGACCCTAATGAGCAGTTCTTC
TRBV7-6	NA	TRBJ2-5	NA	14	CASSATYARETQYF	TGTGCCAGCAGCGCTACATATGCCCGAGAGACCCAGTACTTC
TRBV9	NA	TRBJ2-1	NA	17	CASSVGIEWGVNNEQFF	TGTGCCAGCAGCGTAGGGATAGAATGGGGTGTGAACAATGAGCAGTTCTTC
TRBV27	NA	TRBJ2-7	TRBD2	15	CASSPLAGEIYEQYF	TGTGCCAGCAGCCCTTTAGCGGGAGAAATCTACGAGCAGTACTTC
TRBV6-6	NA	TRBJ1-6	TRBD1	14	CASSAQGLDSPLHF	TGTGCCAGCAGTGCACAGGGGTTGGATTCACCCCTCCACTTT
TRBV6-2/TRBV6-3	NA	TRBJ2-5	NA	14	CASRLNDLQETQYF	TGTGCCAGCAGATTAAACGACCTCCAAGAGACCCAGTACTTC
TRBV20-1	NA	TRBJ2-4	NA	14	CSAPLPVAKNIQYF	TGCAGTGCGCCTCTGCCAGTAGCCAAAAACATTCAGTACTTC
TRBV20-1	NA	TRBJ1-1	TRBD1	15	CSARDRNRGDTEAFF	TGCAGTGCTAGAGACCGGAACAGGGGAGACACTGAAGCTTTCTTT
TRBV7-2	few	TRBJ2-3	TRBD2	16	CASSSSWGGGTDTQYF	TGTGCCAGCAGCTCCTCCTGGGGGGGAGGCACAGATACGCAGTATTTT
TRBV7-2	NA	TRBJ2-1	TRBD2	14	CASSFGTTLPEQFF	TGTGCCAGCAGCTTCGGGACTACCTTGCCTGAGCAGTTCTTC
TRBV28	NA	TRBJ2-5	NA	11	CASSRLGDQYF	TGTGCCAGCAGCCGACTCGGGGACCAGTACTTC
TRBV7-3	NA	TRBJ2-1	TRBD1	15	CASSLTGGASHEQFF	TGTGCCAGCAGCTTGACAGGGGGAGCATCCCATGAGCAGTTCTTC
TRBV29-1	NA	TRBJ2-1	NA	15	CSVEALGHTGDEQFF	TGCAGCGTTGAGGCCCTGGGCCACACGGGCGATGAGCAGTTCTTC
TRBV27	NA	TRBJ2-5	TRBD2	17	CASSHRDPRTSGNEQYF	TGTGCCAGCAGTCACCGGGACCCTAGGACTAGCGGCAATGAGCAGTACTTC
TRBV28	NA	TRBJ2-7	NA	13	CASSLEGRVQQYF	TGTGCCAGCAGTTTAGAGGGGCGGGTCCAGCAGTACTTC
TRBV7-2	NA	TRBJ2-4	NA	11	CASSLESIQYF	TGTGCCAGCAGCTTAGAGAGCATTCAGTACTTC
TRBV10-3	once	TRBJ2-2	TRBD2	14	CAISVAGEAGELFF	TGTGCCATCAGTGTAGCGGGAGAAGCCGGGGAGCTGTTTTTT
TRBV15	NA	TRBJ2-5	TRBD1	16	CATSSQATGGQETQYF	TGTGCCACCAGCAGTCAAGCGACAGGGGGTCAAGAGACCCAGTACTTC
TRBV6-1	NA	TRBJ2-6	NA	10	CASSANVLTF	TGTGCCAGCAGTGCCAACGTCCTGACTTTC
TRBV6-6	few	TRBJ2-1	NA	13	CASTPPGSNEQFF	TGTGCCAGCACTCCACCGGGATCCAATGAGCAGTTCTTC
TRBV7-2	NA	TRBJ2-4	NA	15	CASSLAPLAKNIQYF	TGTGCCAGCAGCTTAGCCCCCCTAGCCAAAAACATTCAGTACTTC
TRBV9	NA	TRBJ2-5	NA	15	CASSPGGRGNNEQYF	TGTGCCAGCAGCCCCGGGGGGCGGGGGAACAATGAGCAGTACTTC
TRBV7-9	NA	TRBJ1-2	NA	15	CASSLGADPFYGYTF	TGTGCCAGCAGCTTAGGGGCGGATCCGTTCTATGGCTACACCTTC
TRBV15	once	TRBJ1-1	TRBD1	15	CATSKPDRGGTEAFF	TGTGCCACCAGCAAACCGGACAGGGGGGGGACTGAAGCTTTCTTT
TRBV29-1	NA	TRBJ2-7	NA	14	CSVVWRERRNEQYF	TGCAGCGTTGTTTGGAGGGAGAGGAGGAATGAGCAGTACTTC
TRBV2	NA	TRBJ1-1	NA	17	CASNIGTSYLTNTEAFF	TGTGCCAGCAACATCGGGACTTCTTATCTCACCAACACTGAAGCTTTCTTT
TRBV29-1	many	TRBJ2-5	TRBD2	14	CSVEPIAGGPTQYF	TGCAGCGTTGAACCCATAGCGGGAGGGCCGACCCAGTACTTC
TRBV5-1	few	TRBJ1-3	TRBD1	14	CASSLGQGSDTIYF	TGCGCCAGCAGCTTGGGACAGGGGTCCGACACCATATATTTT
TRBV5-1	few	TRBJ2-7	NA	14	CASSLEAAPYEQYF	TGCGCCAGCAGCCTGGAAGCGGCCCCCTACGAGCAGTACTTC
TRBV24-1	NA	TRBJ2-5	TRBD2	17	CATSALAGGPSQETQYF	TGTGCCACCAGTGCGCTAGCGGGAGGGCCCAGTCAAGAGACCCAGTACTTC
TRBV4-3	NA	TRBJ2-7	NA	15	CASSQGSARGDEQYF	TGCGCCAGCAGCCAAGGTAGCGCCAGAGGGGACGAGCAGTACTTC
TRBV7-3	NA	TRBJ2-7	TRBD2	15	CAGSLIAGAGNEQYF	TGTGCCGGCAGCTTAATAGCGGGAGCTGGCAACGAGCAGTACTTC
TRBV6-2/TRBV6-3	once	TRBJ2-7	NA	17	CASMTVRRAVSSYEQYF	TGTGCCAGCATGACAGTAAGAAGGGCTGTGAGCTCCTACGAGCAGTACTTC
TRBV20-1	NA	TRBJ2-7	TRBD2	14	CSARLASGSYEQYF	TGCAGTGCTAGACTCGCTAGCGGGAGCTACGAGCAGTACTTC